The next 14 T cell receptor beta chains were all read from a single sample in a study of blood T cell repertoires in COVID-19. Method: immunoSEQ multiplex PCR; TCRdb's copy keeps in-frame clones and lacks some. Among 200,000 or so clones, 75% to 90% were seen once, and the ten largest hold approximately 3.5%. Sequenced input: PBMCs or T cells enriched from blood (not recorded which). The receptors stem from a woman younger than 30 in a cohort exposed to, infected with or recovered from COVID-19 (not recorded which).

This chain connects TRBV14 to TRBJ2-3, with 10 nucleotides matching TRBD2. The CDR3 is made up of 14 amino acids. CDR1 and CDR2 from the germline V gene are SGHDN and FVKESK. Germline trimming cut 5 bases from V and 3 bases from J; bases unmatched to any gene: 2. CDR3 DNA sequence: TGTGCCAGCAGCATTAGCGGGGGGACAGATACGCAGTATTTT. Its translation is CASSISGGTDTQYF.

V is TRBV15 and J is TRBJ2-1; TRBD1 agrees at 8 bases. J was trimmed by 6 bases and V by 1 base; bases with no gene match: 5. The germline V gene has CDR1 LNHNV and CDR2 YYDKDF (reference sequence). This CDR3 is built from 15 residues. The CDR3 spells CATSRGRGRLNEQFF. The CDR3 DNA follows: TGTGCCACCAGCAGAGGCAGGGGGCGCCTCAATGAGCAGTTCTTC.

V usage is TRBV2 and J usage is TRBJ2-1; 12 nucleotides align to TRBD2. CDR1 SNHLY and CDR2 FYNNEI come from the germline V gene. With V trimmed by 7 bases and J by 1 base, 5 bases remained unmatched. The CDR3 contains 16 residues. This CDR3 is CASTEGTSGSYNEQFF. CDR3 bases: TGTGCCAGCACTGAGGGGACTAGCGGGTCCTACAATGAGCAGTTCTTC.

The V and J genes are TRBV7-8 and TRBJ1-1; the D is unclear. Germline V lookup: CDR1 SGHVS, CDR2 FQNEAQ. The CDR3 covers 15 residues. The V end lost 0 bases, the J end lost 4 bases, and 12 bases lay between the germline ends. The CDR3 nucleotides read TGTGCCAGCAGCTTAGCATATACGAGGCTCACTGAAGCTTTCTTT. Translation: CASSLAYTRLTEAFF.

Written as DNA, the CDR3 is TGTGCCAGCAGCCGTGAGGGAGAGACCCAGTACTTC. It translates to CASSREGETQYF. The gene calls are TRBV7-3 and TRBJ2-5; TRBD2 is a possible D gene (5 bases). Germline CDR1 reads SGHTA; CDR2 reads FQGTGA. The CDR3 runs 12 residues. Trimming pared 5 bases from V and 4 bases from J, leaving 8 bases between.

The V and J genes are TRBV29-1 and TRBJ2-7; D perhaps matches TRBD2 (5 bases). CDR3 size: 14 residues. The V end lost 5 bases, the J end lost 3 bases, and 17 bases lay between the germline ends. Germline V gene lookup returns CDR1 SQVTM and CDR2 ANQGSEA. CDR3: CSVSADLDLYEQYF. For the CDR3, the DNA is TGCAGCGTTTCAGCGGACTTAGATCTCTACGAGCAGTACTTC.

The chain links TRBV3-1 (or the pseudogene TRBV3-2) to TRBJ1-4; tentatively, D is TRBD1 (6 bases). This CDR3 spans 15 amino acids. Germline values: CDR1 LGHDT, CDR2 YNNKEL (reference sequence). Trimming stripped 6 bases from V and 2 bases from J, with 13 bases between. CDR3 amino acids: CASRQGSATNEKLFF. CDR3 coding DNA: TGTGCCAGCAGGCAGGGGTCGGCTACTAATGAAAAACTGTTTTTT.

The CDR3 nucleotides read TGTGCCAGCAGCTTAGCCCGACCCGACAGCAACTATGGCTACACCTTC. Its translation: CASSLARPDSNYGYTF. The genes are TRBV7-6 and TRBJ1-2, with D tentatively TRBD1 (5 bases). The CDR3 is 16 residues long. V lost 0 bases, J lost 2 bases, and 13 bases lay in between. The germline V gene encodes CDR1 SGHVS and CDR2 FNYEAQ.

The CDR3 nucleotides are TGTGCCAGCAGTGCAACAGGGGGCGACGCCTACAATGAGCAGTTCTTC. This encodes CASSATGGDAYNEQFF. V gene TRBV6-1 combines with J gene TRBJ2-1, with 9 nucleotides matching TRBD1. With V trimmed by 4 bases and J by 2 bases, 6 bases remained unmatched. Germline assignment: CDR1 MNHNS and CDR2 SASEGT. The CDR3 sequence is 16 residues long.

The V and J genes are TRBV15 and TRBJ1-1; TRBD1 agrees at 7 bases. The germline CDR1 and CDR2 sequences are LNHNV and YYDKDF (reference sequence). The CDR3 has 15 amino acids. V shed 5 bases and J 0 bases; nucleotides not matched to a gene: 6. The CDR3: CATSRATGMNTEAFF. The DNA of the CDR3 is TGTGCCACCAGCCGGGCGACAGGGATGAACACTGAAGCTTTCTTT.

The rearrangement links TRBV29-1 to TRBJ2-1, with D hard to call. From germline, CDR1 is SQVTM and CDR2 ANQGSEA. The V end was cut by 5 bases, the J end by 3 bases, with 2 bases between. This CDR3 comprises 10 residues. This chain's CDR3 is CSVLYNEQFF. CDR3 sequence (DNA): TGCAGCGTTCTCTACAATGAGCAGTTCTTC.

The rearrangement links TRBV5-1 to TRBJ2-5; 10 bases map to TRBD1. The V gene end was trimmed by 4 bases and the J gene end by 5 bases; junction bases not matched to a gene: 8. Germline lookup yields CDR1 SGHRS and CDR2 YFSETQ. There are 15 residues in the CDR3. CDR3 region: CASSVGQGVRETQYF. The CDR3 nucleotides are TGCGCCAGCAGCGTCGGACAGGGGGTTAGGGAGACCCAGTACTTC.

The CDR3 here is CASSVGEGMNTEAFF. CDR3 nucleotide sequence: TGTGCCAGCAGCGTAGGCGAGGGAATGAACACTGAAGCTTTCTTT. J is TRBJ1-1 and V is TRBV9; the D is unclear. Between the trimmed V and J ends, which lost 0 bases and 0 bases, there was a span of 9 bases. This CDR3 comprises 15 residues. Germline V CDR1 and CDR2: SGDLS, YYNGEE.

V gene TRBV6-5 combines with J gene TRBJ1-5; TRBD1 aligns across 9 bases. Looked up from germline, CDR1 is MNHEY and CDR2 is SVGAGI. The junction had 7 bases not matched to a gene; V was cut back by 6 bases and J by 7 bases. This CDR3 contains 14 residues. CDR3 DNA sequence: TGTGCCAGCAGCCAGGACAGGGGAGGACAGCCCCAGCATTTT. Encoded protein: CASSQDRGGQPQHF.